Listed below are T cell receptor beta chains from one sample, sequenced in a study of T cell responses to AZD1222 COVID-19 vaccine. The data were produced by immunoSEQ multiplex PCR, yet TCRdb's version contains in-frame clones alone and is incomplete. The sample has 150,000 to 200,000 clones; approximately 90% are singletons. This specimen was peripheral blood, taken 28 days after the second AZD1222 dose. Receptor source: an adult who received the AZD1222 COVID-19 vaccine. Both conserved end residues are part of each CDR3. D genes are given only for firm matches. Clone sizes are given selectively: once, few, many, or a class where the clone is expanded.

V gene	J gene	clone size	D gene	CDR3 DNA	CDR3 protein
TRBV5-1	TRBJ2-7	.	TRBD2	TGCGCCAGCAGCTTGGGCCTCGGACTAGCCGGGCCCTCCTACGAGCAGTACTTC	CASSLGLGLAGPSYEQYF
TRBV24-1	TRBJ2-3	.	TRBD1	TGTGCCACCAGTGATCCCAGTGGGACAGGGGCAGATACGCAGTATTTT	CATSDPSGTGADTQYF
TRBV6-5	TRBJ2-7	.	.	TGTGCCAGCACTTCTAGGGAGCAGTACTTC	CASTSREQYF
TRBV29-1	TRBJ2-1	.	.	TGCAGCGTTGAAGATCCGCCCCAGGCTGAGTTCTTC	CSVEDPPQAEFF
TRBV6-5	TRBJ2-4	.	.	TGTGCCAGCAGCCCCGGACCCCTTAACATTCAGTACTTC	CASSPGPLNIQYF
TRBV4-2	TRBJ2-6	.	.	TGTGCCAGCAGCCAAGATGGCCCCGAGACCAACGTCCTGACTTTC	CASSQDGPETNVLTF
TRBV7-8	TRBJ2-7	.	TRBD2	TGTGCCAGCAGCTTAGAAACTAGCGGGAGGCACGAGCAGTACTTC	CASSLETSGRHEQYF
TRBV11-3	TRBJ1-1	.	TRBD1	TGTGCCAGCAGCCCCGGGACAGCGAAGAACACTGAAGCTTTCTTT	CASSPGTAKNTEAFF
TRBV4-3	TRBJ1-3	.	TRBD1	TGCGCCAGCAGCCGGGACAGGAGCTCTGGAAACACCATATATTTT	CASSRDRSSGNTIYF
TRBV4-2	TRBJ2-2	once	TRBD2	TGTGCCAGCAGCCAAGAGAGCGGGAGAGTCACCGGGGAGCTGTTTTTT	CASSQESGRVTGELFF
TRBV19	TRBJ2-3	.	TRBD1	TGTGCCAGTAGTTACCGACAGGGGAGCACAGATACGCAGTATTTT	CASSYRQGSTDTQYF
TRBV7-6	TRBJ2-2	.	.	TGTGCCAGCAGCCCCCGGCTCGACACCGGGGAGCTGTTTTTT	CASSPRLDTGELFF
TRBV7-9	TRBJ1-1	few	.	TGTGCCAGCAGCTTAGTCACAGGGACGAACACTGAAGCTTTCTTT	CASSLVTGTNTEAFF
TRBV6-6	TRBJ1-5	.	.	TGTGCCAGCAGTCCCGGACAGAGCAATCAGCCCCAGCATTTT	CASSPGQSNQPQHF
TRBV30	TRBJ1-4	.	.	TGTGCCTGGAGTCCTGACGGACTTAATGAAAAACTGTTTTTT	CAWSPDGLNEKLFF
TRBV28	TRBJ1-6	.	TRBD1	TGTGCCAGCACCCAAGACAGGGACTATTCACCCCTCCACTTT	CASTQDRDYSPLHF
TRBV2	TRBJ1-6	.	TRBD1	TGTGCCAGCAGTGAAGTCGGCCAGGGGGGTTCACCCCTCCACTTT	CASSEVGQGGSPLHF
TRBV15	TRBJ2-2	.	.	TGTGCCACCTCTCCCTCCGAACTAGGAGTAGGCACCGGGGAGCTGTTTTTT	CATSPSELGVGTGELFF
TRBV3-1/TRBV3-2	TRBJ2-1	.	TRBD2	TGTGCCAGCAGCCAATACGGACCCAGGGCGGGAGGGGTCAATGAGCAGTTCTTC	CASSQYGPRAGGVNEQFF
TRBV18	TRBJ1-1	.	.	TGTGCCAGCTCTCTCGGCCAGGGGATGAACACTGAAGCTTTCTTT	CASSLGQGMNTEAFF
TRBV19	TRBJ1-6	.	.	TGTGCCAGTAGTATGACCCACACCTACTATAATTCACCCCTCCACTTT	CASSMTHTYYNSPLHF
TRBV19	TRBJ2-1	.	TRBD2	TGTGCCAGTAGTTTAGCGGGGGATCCGTTCAATGAGCAGTTCTTC	CASSLAGDPFNEQFF
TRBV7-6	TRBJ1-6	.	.	TGTGCCAGCAGCTTAGCGACAAGTAATTCACCCCTCCACTTT	CASSLATSNSPLHF
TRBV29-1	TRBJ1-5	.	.	TGCAGCGTTTGGGCGGGGGATAGGAGTCAGCCCCAGCATTTT	CSVWAGDRSQPQHF
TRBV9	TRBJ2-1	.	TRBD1	TGTGCCAGCAGCTTAGGACAGGGTCGATACAATGAGCAGTTCTTC	CASSLGQGRYNEQFF
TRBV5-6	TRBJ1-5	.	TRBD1	TGTGCCAGCAGCTTGTCGGGACAGGATGTTTTTAGCAATCAGCCCCAGCATTTT	CASSLSGQDVFSNQPQHF
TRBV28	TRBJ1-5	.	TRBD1	TGTGCCACCCTTACACCAGGGGGCCCCAATCAGCCCCAGCATTTT	CATLTPGGPNQPQHF
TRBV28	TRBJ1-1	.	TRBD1	TGTGCCAGCAGTTCAACAGGGGTATGGGCTTTCTTT	CASSSTGVWAFF
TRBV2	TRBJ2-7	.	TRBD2	TGTGCCAGCAGTAAGGAGACTAGCGGGGACTACGAGCAGTACTTC	CASSKETSGDYEQYF
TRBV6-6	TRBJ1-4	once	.	TGTGCCAGCACCCCTGGTGGGGCGGGTAATGAAAAACTGTTTTTT	CASTPGGAGNEKLFF
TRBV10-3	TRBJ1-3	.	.	TGTGCCATCAGCCCTCGACAGACGCAGGACACCATATATTTT	CAISPRQTQDTIYF
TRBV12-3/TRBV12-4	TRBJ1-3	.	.	TGTGCCAGCAGTTTGGATTTGGGGAACACCATATATTTT	CASSLDLGNTIYF
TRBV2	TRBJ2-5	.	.	TGTGCCAGCATGAATAGAGGGCCGGAGACCCAGTACTTC	CASMNRGPETQYF
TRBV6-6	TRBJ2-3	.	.	TGTGCCAGCAGTTACGAAGCGGTCCCAGATACGCAGTATTTT	CASSYEAVPDTQYF
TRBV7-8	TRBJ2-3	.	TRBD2	TGTGCCAGCAGCTTAGCGCGGGGGGATGCGGGCCAAGCCACAGATACGCAGTATTTT	CASSLARGDAGQATDTQYF
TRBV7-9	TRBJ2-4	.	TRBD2	TGTGCCAGCAGCACTAGCGGGGGGGCCTCGTACATTCAGTACTTC	CASSTSGGASYIQYF
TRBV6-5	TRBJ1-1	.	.	TGTGCCAGCACTCGCGGATTTATGAACACTGAAGCTTTCTTT	CASTRGFMNTEAFF
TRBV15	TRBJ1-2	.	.	TGTGCCACCAGCAGAGAGGGGGGTTCGGGCGGCTACACCTTC	CATSREGGSGGYTF
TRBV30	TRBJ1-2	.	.	TGTGCCTGGAGGCAAGACCCAACTAACTATGGCTACACCTTC	CAWRQDPTNYGYTF
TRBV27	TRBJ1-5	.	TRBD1	TGTGCCAGCAGTGGGACAGGGGGCACTAATCAGCCCCAGCATTTT	CASSGTGGTNQPQHF
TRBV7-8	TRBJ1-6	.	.	TGTGCCAGCAGCATTAATCCCCCGGGGACCCGGAATTCACCCCTCCACTTT	CASSINPPGTRNSPLHF
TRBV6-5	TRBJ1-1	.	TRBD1	TGTGCCAGCAGTCGGACAGGTCCTTTGAGGGGAGCTTTCTTT	CASSRTGPLRGAFF
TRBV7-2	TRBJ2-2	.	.	TGTGCCAGCAGCTTGTCAGGGCCCACCGGGGAGCTGTTTTTT	CASSLSGPTGELFF
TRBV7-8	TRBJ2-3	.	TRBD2	TGTGCCAGCAGCAGGAGGGAAGCGGGGCTCCTCACAGATACGCAGTATTTT	CASSRREAGLLTDTQYF
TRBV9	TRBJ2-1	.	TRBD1	TGTGCCAGCAGCGTAAGGCAGGGGGCCTACAATGAGCAGTTCTTC	CASSVRQGAYNEQFF
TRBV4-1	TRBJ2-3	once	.	TGCGCCAGCAGCCAAGTAAGATCACGCACAGATACGCAGTATTTT	CASSQVRSRTDTQYF
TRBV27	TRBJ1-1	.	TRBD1	TGTGCCAGCAGCTACAGGGGAACTTTCTTT	CASSYRGTFF